This record covers a single TCR beta chain. The V gene's germline CDR1 is MNHEY and CDR2 SVGEGT. Trimming at V came to 0 bases and at J to 1 base, leaving 4 bases not matched to a gene. CDR3 length equals 16 residues. The data are from a study of T-cell reconstitution after alpha-beta-depleted transplantation in children. Unique molecular identifiers were built into the TCRbeta library. MiXCR, run by TCRdb on the PCR reads, gives a single entry per CDR3 protein. The sample carries 350,000 to 450,000 distinct CDR3 sequences, about an eighth recorded once. The material sequenced was PBMCs, taken from the stem cell graft. This chain connects TRBV6-2 or TRBV6-3 to TRBJ2-3, with 7 bases that match TRBD2. The TCR originated in a human donor who donated a stem cell graft to a child with Fanconi anemia. CDR3 sequence: CASSYSHREGTDTQYF. DNA of the CDR3: TGTGCCAGCAGTTACTCTCATCGGGAGGGCACAGATACGCAGTATTTT.